This TCR beta chain was identified during a study of shared clonotypes between healthy human individuals. Generated by immunoSEQ multiplex PCR, the TCRdb table keeps only in-frame clones and is missing some. The sample has over 2 million clones, approximately 90% seen once. The germline CDR1 and CDR2 sequences are SNHLY and FYNNEI. The CDR3 is 14 residues long. V was trimmed by 3 bases and J by 1 base, leaving 9 bases between them. This chain joins TRBV2 and TRBJ1-1; D remains ambiguous. This receptor was identified in a man younger than 30 in good health. Some clones in this sample may be carry-over from other donors' samples. Source material: naive CD4+ T cells from PBMCs. Specified subset: CD45RA+ positively selected. CDR3 nucleotide sequence: TGTGCCAGCAGTGACCAGAGCAGGAACACTGAAGCTTTCTTT. This translates into CASSDQSRNTEAFF.